This entry is about one TCR beta chain. This entry comes from a study of CD8 T cells in Susac syndrome. The sequenced target, TCR beta, came from blood CD8+ and CD4+ T cells. Reverse transcription of about 0.5 to 1 ug RNA was performed with random hexamers. TCRdb called the immunoSEQ multiplex PCR reads again in MiXCR, with one record for every CDR3 protein. This table holds around 99,000 distinct CDR3 sequences, roughly 95% found once. J lost 4 bases, V lost 0 bases, and 2 bases had no gene match. The CDR3 is 14 amino acids. The V gene's germline CDR1 is LNHNV and CDR2 YYDKDF (reference sequence). Source material: CD4+ T cells from PBMCs. The J gene is TRBJ2-7, the V gene TRBV15; 8 nucleotides align to TRBD1. The sequence derives from a human donor in good health. The CDR3 sequence is CATSRDTGGYEQYF. The CDR3 DNA reads as TGTGCCACCAGCAGAGATACAGGGGGTTACGAGCAGTACTTC.